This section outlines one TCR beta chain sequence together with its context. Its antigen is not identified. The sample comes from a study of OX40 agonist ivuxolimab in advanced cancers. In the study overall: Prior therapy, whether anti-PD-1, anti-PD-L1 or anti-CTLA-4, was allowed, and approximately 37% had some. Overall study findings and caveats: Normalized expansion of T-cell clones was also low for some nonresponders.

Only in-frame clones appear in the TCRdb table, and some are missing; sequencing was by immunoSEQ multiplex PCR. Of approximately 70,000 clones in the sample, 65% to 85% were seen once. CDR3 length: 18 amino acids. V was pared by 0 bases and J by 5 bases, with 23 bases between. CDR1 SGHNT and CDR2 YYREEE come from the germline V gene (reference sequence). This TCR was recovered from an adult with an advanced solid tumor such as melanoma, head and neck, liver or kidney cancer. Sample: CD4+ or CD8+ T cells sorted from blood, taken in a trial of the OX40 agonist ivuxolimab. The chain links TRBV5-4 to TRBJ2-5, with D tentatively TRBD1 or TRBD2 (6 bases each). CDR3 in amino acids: CASSLGSGASYRGETQYF. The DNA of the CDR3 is TGTGCCAGCAGCTTGGGGTCAGGGGCATCTTACCGGGGGGAGACCCAGTACTTC.